One T cell receptor (beta chain) is described in this entry. After removal of 3 bases from V and 7 bases from J, the junction contained 4 bases not matched to a gene. Per the germline V gene, CDR1 is LNHNV and CDR2 is YYDKDF (reference sequence). This CDR3 spans 14 amino acids. The data derive from a study of blood T cell repertoires in COVID-19. The table came from immunoSEQ multiplex PCR; TCRdb's copy has only in-frame clones and leaves some out. The data show 30,000 to 35,000 clones, 75% to 90% seen once. J is TRBJ1-5 and V is TRBV15; 9 bases map to TRBD1. The receptor's source is a man aged 80 or over with active COVID-19. The sequencing sample was made of peripheral blood. In nucleotides, the CDR3 is TGTGCCACCAGCAGGGGGGACAGGGTCCAGCCCCAGCATTTT. As protein: CATSRGDRVQPQHF.